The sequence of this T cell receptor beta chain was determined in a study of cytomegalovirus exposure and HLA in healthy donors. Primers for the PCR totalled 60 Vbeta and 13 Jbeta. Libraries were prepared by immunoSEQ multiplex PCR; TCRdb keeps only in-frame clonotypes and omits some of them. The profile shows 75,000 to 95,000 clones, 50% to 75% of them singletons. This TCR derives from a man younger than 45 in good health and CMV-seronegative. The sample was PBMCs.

The CDR3 sequence is CASSLAPGTYEQYF. The CDR3 DNA is TGTGCCAGCAGCTTGGCTCCGGGGACCTACGAGCAGTACTTC. The chain employs TRBV5-5 and TRBJ2-7; tentative D call: TRBD2 (5 bases). Trimming shortened V by 0 bases and J by 2 bases, and 9 bases separated the two germline ends. CDR3 length equals 14 residues. Germline-derived CDR1 and CDR2 are SGHKS and YYEKEE (reference sequence).